The 31 T cell receptor beta chains reported below all come from one sample, sequenced in a study of cytomegalovirus exposure and HLA in healthy donors. The study ran its PCR with 60 Vbeta and 13 Jbeta primers. Using immunoSEQ multiplex PCR, the repertoire was profiled, and TCRdb retains in-frame clones only, with some absent. There are 95,000 to 150,000 clones in the sample; about three fifths occur only once, and 8% to 9% lies in the top ten. The sequenced sample consisted of PBMCs. The receptors were sampled from a woman aged 40 to 50 in good health and CMV-seropositive.

This sequence joins TRBV7-6 and TRBJ2-2; D perhaps matches TRBD1 (6 bases). In germline, CDR1 is SGHVS, CDR2 FNYEAQ. Trimming left V 1 base short and J 3 bases short, with 18 bases between. The CDR3 totals 18 residues. CDR3 DNA: TGTGCCAGCAGCTTAGACACCACAGGGAATCGGTACACCGGGGAGCTGTTTTTT. It translates to CASSLDTTGNRYTGELFF.

V usage is TRBV12-1 and J usage is TRBJ2-2; the table's D gene call, TRBD2, was not cross checked with the DNA. TRBV12-1 is shown as a pseudogene. The CDR3 extends over 20 amino acids. CDR3 amino acids: CASSLRRTSGGAGNTGELFF. The CDR3 bases are TGTGCCAGCAGCCTCCGCCGGACTAGCGGGGGGGCCGGGAACACCGGGGAGCTGTTTTTT.

V and J are TRBV5-3 and TRBJ2-1, with TRBD2 identical over 14 bases. TRBV5-3 belongs to the ORF category, with a function that is uncertain. The CDR3 contains 16 residues. V lost 4 bases to trimming and J lost 6 bases; unmatched junction nucleotides: 6. CDR3: CARSLSGLAGVNEQFF. The CDR3 bases are TGTGCCAGAAGCCTTTCGGGACTAGCGGGAGTCAATGAGCAGTTCTTC.

The genes are TRBV6-1 and TRBJ2-5, with D possibly matching TRBD1 (6 bases). Germline V gives CDR1 MNHNS, CDR2 SASEGT. CDR3 length equals 11 residues. The V and J ends lost 6 bases and 13 bases respectively, with 15 bases between them. The DNA for the CDR3 is TGTGCCAGCAGAGGGACAACACGGGGGTACTTC. Its protein product is CASRGTTRGYF.

The chain couples TRBV6-5 to TRBJ1-5, with TRBD1 as a possible D gene (5 bases). The germline V and J ends were trimmed by 0 bases and 6 bases, with 12 bases remaining between them. Per the germline V gene, CDR1 is MNHEY and CDR2 is SVGAGI. This CDR3 spans 15 amino acids. CDR3 nucleotides: TGTGCCAGCAGTTACTCCCAGGGATCTGGTCAGCCCCAGCATTTT. Protein: CASSYSQGSGQPQHF.

The chain recombines TRBV6-1 with TRBJ2-2, with TRBD2 as a possible D gene (6 bases). Between the trimmed V and J ends, which lost 4 bases and 1 base, there was a span of 10 bases. Germline values: CDR1 MNHNS, CDR2 SASEGT. The CDR3 has 15 amino acids. The chain's CDR3 is CASSGGLQNTGELFF. In DNA form, the CDR3 reads TGTGCCAGCAGTGGGGGACTTCAGAACACCGGGGAGCTGTTTTTT.

The rearrangement joins TRBV19 to TRBJ1-5; D not certain. The germline V gene has CDR1 LNHDA and CDR2 SQIVND (reference sequence). The CDR3 sequence is 15 residues long. Trimming removed 5 bases at V and 0 bases at J, with 11 bases between. The chain's CDR3 is CASSFLQYSNQPQHF. The CDR3 coding sequence is TGTGCCAGTAGTTTTTTACAGTATAGCAATCAGCCCCAGCATTTT.

This clone was observed a single time. This chain uses TRBV9 with TRBJ2-7, with D perhaps TRBD1 (5 bases). The CDR3 spans 17 residues. Deletions cut 1 base from V and 2 bases from J, with 19 bases between. Germline CDR1 reads SGDLS; CDR2 reads YYNGEE. CDR3 nucleotide sequence: TGTGCCAGCAGCGTAAAAATTAGACAGCGCTCAACCTACGAGCAGTACTTC. Protein product: CASSVKIRQRSTYEQYF.

V is TRBV27 and J is TRBJ1-1; tentative D call: TRBD1 (5 bases). CDR3 length equals 16 residues. Deletions cut 2 bases from V and 0 bases from J, with 13 bases between. Germline CDR1 and CDR2: MNHEY and SMNVEV (reference sequence). Written as DNA, the CDR3 is TGTGCCAGCAGTTTAGCGACAGAAGCATTGAACACTGAAGCTTTCTTT. The encoded protein is CASSLATEALNTEAFF.

The chain couples TRBV10-3 to TRBJ1-2, with 7 bases lining up with TRBD1. This CDR3 has 12 amino acids. Trimming took 10 bases from V and 3 from J; bases not matched to a gene: 5. The germline V gene encodes CDR1 ENHRY and CDR2 SYGVKD. This chain's CDR3 is CATGQDDYGYTF. The CDR3 bases are TGTGCCACCGGACAGGACGACTATGGCTACACCTTC.

This rearrangement joins TRBV30 to TRBJ1-1; 9 bases match TRBD1. CDR1 and CDR2 from the germline V gene are GTSNPN and SVGIG (reference sequence). V shed 6 bases, J shed 1 base, and the junction held 3 bases outside the gene matches. The CDR3 is 13 amino acids. CDR3 DNA: TGTGCCTGTTCGGGACAGGGGAACACTGAAGCTTTCTTT. Amino acids: CACSGQGNTEAFF. The full variable domain, its missing parts supplied by reference TRBV30 and TRBJ1-1, is SQTIHQWPATLVQPVGSPLSLECTVEGTSNPNLYWYRQAAGRGLQLLFYSVGIGQISSEVPQNLSASRPQDRQFILSSKKLLLSDSGFYLCACSGQGNTEAFFGQGTRLTVV.

This chain connects TRBV5-4 to TRBJ1-1, with TRBD1 matching over 10 bases. V lost 4 bases to trimming and J lost 5 bases; unmatched junction nucleotides: 5. The CDR3 spans 14 residues. CDR1 is SGHNT, CDR2 YYREEE, per germline (reference sequence). CDR3 sequence (DNA): TGTGCCAGCAGCATGGACAGGGGGGGGACTGAAGCTTTCTTT. Protein: CASSMDRGGTEAFF.

The chain carries TRBV11-3 and TRBJ2-1; 8 bases map to TRBD2. Germline V gene lookup returns CDR1 SGHNT and CDR2 YENEEA. There are 16 residues in the CDR3. The ends lost 0 bases at V and 8 bases at J; junction bases unmatched: 9. Here the CDR3 reads CASSLESGRALDEQFF. The CDR3 nucleotides are TGTGCCAGCAGCTTAGAATCCGGGAGGGCTTTAGATGAGCAGTTCTTC.

The V gene is TRBV4-1, the J gene TRBJ2-1; TRBD2 matches at 9 bases. The length of the CDR3 is 16 residues. The V segment lost 0 bases and the J segment 7 bases; nucleotides outside the gene matches: 7. From germline, CDR1 is MGHRA and CDR2 YSYEKL. The CDR3, as DNA: TGCGCCAGCAGCCAAGACGGAGCGGGAGGACTAAATGAGCAGTTCTTC. Translation gives CASSQDGAGGLNEQFF.

The V and J genes are TRBV4-2 and TRBJ1-2; 7 bases line up with TRBD1. Germline assignment: CDR1 LGHNA and CDR2 YNFKEQ. V gave up 1 base and J gave up 4 bases; unmatched junction bases: 9. The CDR3 has 16 residues. The DNA for the CDR3 is TGTGCCAGCAGCCAAGTAGGGGGACAGACAGCCTATGGCTACACCTTC. Translating gives CASSQVGGQTAYGYTF.

This chain links TRBV14 with TRBJ1-2, with D perhaps matching TRBD1 (5 bases). CDR1 and CDR2 from the germline V gene are SGHDN and FVKESK. The CDR3 loop spans 13 amino acids. The V gene lost 1 base and the J gene lost 4 bases, with 7 bases spanning the gap. CDR3 sequence reads: CASSQVGAYGYTF. For the CDR3, the DNA is TGTGCCAGCAGCCAAGTTGGGGCCTATGGCTACACCTTC. Looking up the rest from reference TRBV14 and TRBJ1-2 gives the full variable domain: EAGVTQFPSHSVIEKGQTVTLRCDPISGHDNLYWYRRVMGKEIKFLLHFVKESKQDESGMPNNRFLAERTGGTYSTLKVQPAELEDSGVYFCASSQVGAYGYTFGSGTRLTVV.

The V call is TRBV7-2, the J call TRBJ1-2, with D possibly matching TRBD1 (5 bases). Deletions cut 5 bases from V and 4 bases from J, with 20 bases between. The CDR3 sequence is 16 residues long. Germline assignment: CDR1 SGHTA and CDR2 FQGNSA. The CDR3 region is CASSPGGGRSSYGYTF. CDR3 DNA: TGTGCCAGCAGCCCGGGGGGGGGACGATCTTCCTATGGCTACACCTTC.

CDR3: CSVADVGLEQFF. CDR3 sequence (DNA): TGCAGCGTTGCGGACGTCGGACTAGAGCAGTTCTTC. This rearrangement joins TRBV29-1 to TRBJ2-1, with D perhaps TRBD2 (6 bases). Germline CDR1 reads SQVTM; CDR2 reads ANQGSEA. V was pared by 4 bases and J by 10 bases, with 14 bases between. This CDR3 has 12 amino acids.

J is TRBJ2-3 and V is TRBV27; TRBD1 matches at 9 bases. Germline assignment: CDR1 MNHEY and CDR2 SMNVEV (reference sequence). V lost 2 bases to trimming and J lost 4 bases; unmatched junction nucleotides: 7. This CDR3 has 16 amino acids. In DNA, the CDR3 is TGTGCCAGCAGTTTAAGTTGGGACAGGGCGCCAGATACGCAGTATTTT. Translated, it gives CASSLSWDRAPDTQYF.

The V and J genes are TRBV6-1 and TRBJ2-7; weak D call: TRBD1 (7 bases). Germline V gene lookup returns CDR1 MNHNS and CDR2 SASEGT. This CDR3 spans 14 amino acids. The ends were cut back, 1 base at V and 3 bases at J, with 10 bases in the middle. The DNA of the CDR3 is TGTGCCAGCAGTGAAGTGCGGGACAGCTACGAGCAGTACTTC. The encoded protein is CASSEVRDSYEQYF.

The rearrangement joins TRBV5-6 to TRBJ2-6, with D hard to call. Germline CDR1 reads SGHDT; CDR2 reads YYEEEE. The germline V and J ends were trimmed by 2 bases and 1 base, with 4 bases remaining between them. There are 14 residues in the CDR3. The CDR3, as DNA: TGTGCCAGCAGCTTCGTATCTGGGGCCAACGTCCTGACTTTC. This sequence encodes CASSFVSGANVLTF.

The chain joins TRBV27 to TRBJ2-5, with TRBD1 matching 9 bases. Unmatched junction bases numbered 11, after V lost 6 bases and J lost 9 bases. This CDR3 is built from 14 residues. In germline, CDR1 is MNHEY, CDR2 SMNVEV (reference sequence). The CDR3 DNA follows: TGTGCCAGCAGCACCGGCGGACAGGGGATGGCCCAGTACTTC. Protein product: CASSTGGQGMAQYF.

The chain has TRBV14 and TRBJ1-6; maybe TRBD1 (5 bases). CDR3 length equals 14 residues. Germline CDR1 SGHDN, CDR2 FVKESK. V was cut by 0 bases and J by 10 bases, with 10 bases left in between. In nucleotides, the CDR3 is TGTGCCAGCAGCCAAGAAGTTCGGGGGTCACCCCTCCACTTT. Translated, it gives CASSQEVRGSPLHF.

The chain joins TRBV9 to TRBJ2-1, with 10 bases matching TRBD2. The junction had 12 bases not matched to a gene; V was cut back by 3 bases and J by 9 bases. Germline loops: CDR1 SGDLS, CDR2 YYNGEE. The CDR3 runs to 16 residues. The CDR3 DNA follows: TGTGCCAGCAGCGGCAATGTAGCGGGAGGCACAAGTGAGCAGTTCTTC. Translated: CASSGNVAGGTSEQFF.

This chain joins TRBV28 and TRBJ2-5; 13 nucleotides line up with TRBD2. The junction had 4 bases not matched to a gene; V was cut back by 5 bases and J by 1 base. The CDR3 is 16 residues long. Per germline, CDR1 MDHEN and CDR2 SYDVKM. The CDR3 sequence is CASSRGLAGVQETQYF. The CDR3 nucleotides are TGTGCCAGCAGTCGCGGACTAGCGGGAGTCCAAGAGACCCAGTACTTC.

The chain joins TRBV7-9 to TRBJ2-1; D might be TRBD2 (7 bases). The germline gives CDR1 SEHNR, CDR2 FQNEAQ (reference sequence). This CDR3 is built from 15 residues. Trimming stripped 0 bases from V and 6 bases from J, with 12 bases between. The CDR3 loop reads CASSLAGGVINEQFF. The CDR3 DNA is TGTGCCAGCAGCTTAGCAGGGGGGGTTATCAATGAGCAGTTCTTC.

The chain is built from TRBV6-5 and TRBJ1-2; D unresolved. This CDR3 has 15 residues. Deletions cut 2 bases from V and 6 bases from J, with 16 bases between. Germline CDR1 MNHEY, CDR2 SVGAGI. Here the CDR3 DNA reads TGTGCCAGCAGTTACGTCGGCCGGGATGAGGATGGCTACACCTTC. Translating gives CASSYVGRDEDGYTF.

V gene TRBV7-2 combines with J gene TRBJ1-2; D is undetermined. Germline loops: CDR1 SGHTA, CDR2 FQGNSA. The CDR3 has 13 residues. Trimming shortened V by 5 bases and J by 4 bases, and 11 bases separated the two germline ends. CDR3 coding DNA: TGTGCCAGCAGCCCTAGTAATCCCTATGGCTACACCTTC. This codes for CASSPSNPYGYTF. The variable domain in full, completed from reference TRBV7-2 and TRBJ1-2, reads GAGVSQSPSNKVTEKGKDVELRCDPISGHTALYWYRQSLGQGLEFLIYFQGNSAPDKSGLPSDRFSAERTGGSVSTLTIQRTQQEDSAVYLCASSPSNPYGYTFGSGTRLTVV.

V is TRBV2 and J is TRBJ1-2; a possible D gene is TRBD1 (6 bases). The CDR3 is 15 amino acids. V was trimmed by 5 bases and J by 8 bases, leaving 21 bases between them. Germline lookup yields CDR1 SNHLY and CDR2 FYNNEI. CDR3 coding DNA: TGTGCCAGCAGTAAGAACCGGGACACACGAGAGGGCTACACCTTC. It is translated as CASSKNRDTREGYTF.

The V call is TRBV5-1, the J call TRBJ1-4; TRBD1 might be the D (6 bases). This CDR3 contains 12 residues. Germline lookup yields CDR1 SGHRS and CDR2 YFSETQ. V lost 5 bases and J lost 6, with 8 bases in between. DNA for the CDR3: TGCGCCAGCAGACAGGGTGATGAAAAACTGTTTTTT. It is translated as CASRQGDEKLFF.

The chain is built from TRBV5-1 and TRBJ2-3; 14 nucleotides align to TRBD2. CDR3 length: 15 residues. The germline gives CDR1 SGHRS, CDR2 YFSETQ. The J segment lost 4 bases and the V segment lost 5 bases, leaving 3 bases of the junction unmatched. The CDR3 spells CASRRLAGGADTQYF. CDR3 in DNA: TGCGCCAGCAGGAGACTAGCGGGGGGGGCAGATACGCAGTATTTT.